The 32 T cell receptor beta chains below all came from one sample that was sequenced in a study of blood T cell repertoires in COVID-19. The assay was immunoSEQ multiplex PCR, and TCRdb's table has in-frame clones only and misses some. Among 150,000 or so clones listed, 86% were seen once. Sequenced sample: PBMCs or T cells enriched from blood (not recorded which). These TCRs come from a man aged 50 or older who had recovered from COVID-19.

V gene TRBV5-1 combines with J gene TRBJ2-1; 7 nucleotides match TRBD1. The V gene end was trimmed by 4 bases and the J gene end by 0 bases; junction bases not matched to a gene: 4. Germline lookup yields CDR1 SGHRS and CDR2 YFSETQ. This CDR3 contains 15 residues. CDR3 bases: TGCGCCAGCAGCCGGCAGGGGGACTCCTACAATGAGCAGTTCTTC. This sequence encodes CASSRQGDSYNEQFF.

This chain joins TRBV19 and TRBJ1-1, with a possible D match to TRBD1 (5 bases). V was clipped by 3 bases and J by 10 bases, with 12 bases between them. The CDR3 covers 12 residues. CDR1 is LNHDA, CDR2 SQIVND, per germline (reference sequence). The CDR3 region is CASSMYLGGAFF. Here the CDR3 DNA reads TGTGCCAGTAGTATGTATCTGGGGGGAGCTTTCTTT.

This chain's CDR3 is CASSPAGRGGYEQYF. CDR3 coding DNA: TGTGCCAGCAGCCCGGCGGGGAGGGGTGGCTACGAGCAGTACTTC. This chain links TRBV5-6 with TRBJ2-7, with TRBD2 matching 7 bases. The CDR3 spans 15 residues. CDR1 and CDR2 (germline): SGHDT, YYEEEE. J was trimmed by 3 bases and V by 4 bases; bases with no gene match: 10. The full variable domain, in which reference TRBV5-6 and TRBJ2-7 provide the parts outside the CDR3, is DAGVTQSPTHLIKTRGQQVTLRCSPKSGHDTVSWYQQALGQGPQFIFQYYEEEERQRGNFPDRFSGHQFPNYSSELNVNALLLGDSALYLCASSPAGRGGYEQYFGPGTRLTVT.

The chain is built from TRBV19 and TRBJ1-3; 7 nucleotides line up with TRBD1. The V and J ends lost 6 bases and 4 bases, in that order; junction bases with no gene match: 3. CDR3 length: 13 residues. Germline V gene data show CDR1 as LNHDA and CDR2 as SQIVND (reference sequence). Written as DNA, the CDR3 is TGTGCCAGTAGCCTACAGGGGGGAAACACCATATATTTT. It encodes CASSLQGGNTIYF. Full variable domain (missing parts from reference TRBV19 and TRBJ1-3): DGGITQSPKYLFRKEGQNVTLSCEQNLNHDAMYWYRQDPGQGLRLIYYSQIVNDFQKGDIAEGYSVSREKKESFPLTVTSAQKNPTAFYLCASSLQGGNTIYFGEGSWLTVV.

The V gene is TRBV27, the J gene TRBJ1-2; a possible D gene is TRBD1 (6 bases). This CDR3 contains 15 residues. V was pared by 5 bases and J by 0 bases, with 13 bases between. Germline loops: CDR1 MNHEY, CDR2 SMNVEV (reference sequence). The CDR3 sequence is CASSPQGPANYGYTF. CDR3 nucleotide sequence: TGTGCCAGCAGTCCTCAGGGGCCAGCTAACTATGGCTACACCTTC.

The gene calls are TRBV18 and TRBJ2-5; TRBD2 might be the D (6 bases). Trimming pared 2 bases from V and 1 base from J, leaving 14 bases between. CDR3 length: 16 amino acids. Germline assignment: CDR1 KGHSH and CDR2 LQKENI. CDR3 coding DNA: TGTGCCAGCTCACCATTTACGAGGGGACTCCAAGAGACCCAGTACTTC. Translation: CASSPFTRGLQETQYF.

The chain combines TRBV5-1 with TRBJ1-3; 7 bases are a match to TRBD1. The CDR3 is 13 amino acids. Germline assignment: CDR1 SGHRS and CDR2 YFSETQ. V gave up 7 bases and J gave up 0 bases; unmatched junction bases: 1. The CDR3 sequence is CASGDSSGNTIYF. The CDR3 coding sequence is TGCGCCAGCGGGGACAGCTCTGGAAACACCATATATTTT.

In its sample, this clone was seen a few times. The DNA of the CDR3 is TGTGCCAGCATAAAGGGGAAAGGAGGCAATCAGCCCCAGCATTTT. As protein: CASIKGKGGNQPQHF. This sequence joins TRBV2 and TRBJ1-5; the D gene is possibly TRBD1 (5 bases). V gave up 7 bases and J gave up 2 bases, with 15 bases separating them. The CDR3 sequence is 15 residues long. Looked up from germline, CDR1 is SNHLY and CDR2 is FYNNEI.

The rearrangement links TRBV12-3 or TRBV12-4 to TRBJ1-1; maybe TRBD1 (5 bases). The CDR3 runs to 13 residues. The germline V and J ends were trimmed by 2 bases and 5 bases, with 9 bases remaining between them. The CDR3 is CASSLQGLTEAFF. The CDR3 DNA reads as TGTGCCAGCAGTTTACAGGGTCTGACTGAAGCTTTCTTT.

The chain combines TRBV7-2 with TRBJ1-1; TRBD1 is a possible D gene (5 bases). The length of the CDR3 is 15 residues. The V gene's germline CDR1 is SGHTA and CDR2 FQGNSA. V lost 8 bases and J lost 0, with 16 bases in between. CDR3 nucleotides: TGTGCCAGCTCCAAGGCAGGGCTCCTGAACACTGAAGCTTTCTTT. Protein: CASSKAGLLNTEAFF.

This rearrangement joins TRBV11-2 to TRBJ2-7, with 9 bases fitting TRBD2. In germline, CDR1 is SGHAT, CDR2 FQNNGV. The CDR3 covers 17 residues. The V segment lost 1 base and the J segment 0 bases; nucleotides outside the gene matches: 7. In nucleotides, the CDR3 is TGTGCCAGCAGCTTAGCCTTTGGGACTAGCACCTCCTACGAGCAGTACTTC. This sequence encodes CASSLAFGTSTSYEQYF.

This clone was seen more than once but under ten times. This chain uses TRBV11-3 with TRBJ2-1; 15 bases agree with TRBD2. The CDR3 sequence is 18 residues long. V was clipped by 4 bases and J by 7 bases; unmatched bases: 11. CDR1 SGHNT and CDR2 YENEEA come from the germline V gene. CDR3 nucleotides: TGTGCCAGCAGCTCCCGCCCCGGACTAGCGGGGGGGCCAAATGAGCAGTTCTTC. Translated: CASSSRPGLAGGPNEQFF.

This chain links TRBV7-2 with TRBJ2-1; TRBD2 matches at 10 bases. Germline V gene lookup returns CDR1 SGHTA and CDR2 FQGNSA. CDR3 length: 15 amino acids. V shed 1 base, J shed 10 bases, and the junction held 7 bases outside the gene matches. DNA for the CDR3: TGTGCCAGCAGCTTAGGGAGCGGGAGGGCCAGCGAGCAGTTCTTC. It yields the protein CASSLGSGRASEQFF.

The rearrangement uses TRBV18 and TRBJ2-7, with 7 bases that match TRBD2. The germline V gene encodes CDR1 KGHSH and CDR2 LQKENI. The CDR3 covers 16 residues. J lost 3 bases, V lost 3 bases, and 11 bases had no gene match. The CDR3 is CASSPVMGGRSYEQYF. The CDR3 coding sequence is TGTGCCAGCTCACCGGTAATGGGAGGGCGGAGCTACGAGCAGTACTTC. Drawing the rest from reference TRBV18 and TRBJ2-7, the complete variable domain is NAGVMQNPRHLVRRRGQEARLRCSPMKGHSHVYWYRQLPEEGLKFMVYLQKENIIDESGMPKERFSAEFPKEGPSILRIQQVVRGDSAAYFCASSPVMGGRSYEQYFGPGTRLTVT.

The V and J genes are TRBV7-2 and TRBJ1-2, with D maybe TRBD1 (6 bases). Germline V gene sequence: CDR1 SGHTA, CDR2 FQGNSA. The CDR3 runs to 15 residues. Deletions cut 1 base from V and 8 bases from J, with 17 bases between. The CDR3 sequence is CASSLGTGNRWGYTF. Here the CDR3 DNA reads TGTGCCAGCAGCTTAGGAACAGGGAACCGCTGGGGCTACACCTTC.

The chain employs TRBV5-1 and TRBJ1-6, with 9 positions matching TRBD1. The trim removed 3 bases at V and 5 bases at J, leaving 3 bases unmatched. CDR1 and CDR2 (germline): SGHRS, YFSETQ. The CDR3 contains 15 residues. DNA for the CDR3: TGCGCCAGCAGCTCGACAGGGGGTGATAATTCACCCCTCCACTTT. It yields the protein CASSSTGGDNSPLHF.

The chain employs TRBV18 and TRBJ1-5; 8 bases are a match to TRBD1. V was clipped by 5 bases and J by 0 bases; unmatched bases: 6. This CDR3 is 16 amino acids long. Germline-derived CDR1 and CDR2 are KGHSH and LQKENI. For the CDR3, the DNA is TGTGCCAGCTCAGAAGGACAGGGCCTTAGCAATCAGCCCCAGCATTTT. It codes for CASSEGQGLSNQPQHF.

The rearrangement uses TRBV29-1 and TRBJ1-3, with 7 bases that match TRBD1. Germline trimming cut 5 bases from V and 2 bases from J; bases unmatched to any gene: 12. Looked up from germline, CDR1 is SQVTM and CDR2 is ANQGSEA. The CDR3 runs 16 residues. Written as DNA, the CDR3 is TGCAGCGTTAGGGCGTCACAGGGGCTTACTGGAAACACCATATATTTT. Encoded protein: CSVRASQGLTGNTIYF.

The CDR3 bases are TGTGCCAGCAGCTTAGGTCGTGAGCAGCCCCAGCATTTT. Protein: CASSLGREQPQHF. The chain links TRBV7-3 to TRBJ1-5; D call uncertain. This CDR3 contains 13 residues. Germline CDR1 SGHTA, CDR2 FQGTGA. The V end was cut by 2 bases, the J end by 7 bases, with 9 bases between. The full variable domain, rest sourced from reference TRBV7-3 and TRBJ1-5, is GAGVSQTPSNKVTEKGKYVELRCDPISGHTALYWYRQSLGQGPEFLIYFQGTGAADDSGLPNDRFFAVRPEGSVSTLKIQRTERGDSAVYLCASSLGREQPQHFGDGTRLSIL.

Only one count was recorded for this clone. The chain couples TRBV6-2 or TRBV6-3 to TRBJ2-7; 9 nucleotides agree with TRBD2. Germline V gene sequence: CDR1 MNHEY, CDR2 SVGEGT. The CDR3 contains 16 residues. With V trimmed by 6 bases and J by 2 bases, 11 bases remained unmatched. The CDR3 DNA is TGTGCCAGCAGCACAGGGGCGGGAGGGCCACCCTACGAGCAGTACTTC. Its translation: CASSTGAGGPPYEQYF.

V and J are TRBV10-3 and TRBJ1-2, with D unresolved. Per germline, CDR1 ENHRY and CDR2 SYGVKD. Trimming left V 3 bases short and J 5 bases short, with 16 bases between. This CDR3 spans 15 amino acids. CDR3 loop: CAISDTGAPVYGYTF. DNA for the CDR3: TGTGCCATCAGTGATACCGGAGCCCCGGTTTATGGCTACACCTTC.

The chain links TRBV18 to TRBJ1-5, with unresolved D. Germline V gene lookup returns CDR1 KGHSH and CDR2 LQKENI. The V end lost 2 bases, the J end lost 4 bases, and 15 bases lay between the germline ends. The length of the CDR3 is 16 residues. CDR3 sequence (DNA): TGTGCCAGCTCACCAACGGGAGGGTTCGGAAATCAGCCCCAGCATTTT. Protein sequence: CASSPTGGFGNQPQHF.

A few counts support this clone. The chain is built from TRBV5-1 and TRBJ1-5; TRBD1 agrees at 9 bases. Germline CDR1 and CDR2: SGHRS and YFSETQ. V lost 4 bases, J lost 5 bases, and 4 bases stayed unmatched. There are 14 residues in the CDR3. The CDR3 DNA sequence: TGCGCCAGCAGCCTGACAGGGGGAGATCAGCCCCAGCATTTT. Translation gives CASSLTGGDQPQHF.

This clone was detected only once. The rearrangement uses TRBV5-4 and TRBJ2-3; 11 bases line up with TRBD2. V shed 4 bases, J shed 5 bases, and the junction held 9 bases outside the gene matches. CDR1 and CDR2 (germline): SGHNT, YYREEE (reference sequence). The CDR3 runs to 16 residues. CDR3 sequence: CASSLQLAGGGDTQYF. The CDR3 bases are TGTGCCAGCAGCCTCCAGCTAGCGGGGGGTGGAGATACGCAGTATTTT.

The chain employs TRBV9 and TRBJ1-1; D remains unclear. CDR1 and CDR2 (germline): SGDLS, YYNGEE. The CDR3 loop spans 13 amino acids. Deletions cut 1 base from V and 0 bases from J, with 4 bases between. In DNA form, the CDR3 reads TGTGCCAGCAGCGTATCTCTGAACACTGAAGCTTTCTTT. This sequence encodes CASSVSLNTEAFF.

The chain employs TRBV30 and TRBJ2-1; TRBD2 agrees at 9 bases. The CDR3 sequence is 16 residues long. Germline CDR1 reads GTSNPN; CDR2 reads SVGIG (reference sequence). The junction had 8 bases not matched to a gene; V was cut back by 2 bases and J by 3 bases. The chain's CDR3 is CAWSSILAGNYNEQFF. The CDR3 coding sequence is TGTGCCTGGAGTTCTATCCTAGCGGGGAACTACAATGAGCAGTTCTTC.

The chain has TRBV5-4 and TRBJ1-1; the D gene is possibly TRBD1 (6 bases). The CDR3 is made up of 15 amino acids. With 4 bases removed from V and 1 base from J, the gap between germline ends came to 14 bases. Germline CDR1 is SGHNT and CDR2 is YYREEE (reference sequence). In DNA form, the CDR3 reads TGTGCCAGCAGCACCCCAGGGGTTGGGAACACTGAAGCTTTCTTT. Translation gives CASSTPGVGNTEAFF. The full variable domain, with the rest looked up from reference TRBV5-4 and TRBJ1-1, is ETGVTQSPTHLIKTRGQQVTLRCSSQSGHNTVSWYQQALGQGPQFIFQYYREEENGRGNFPPRFSGLQFPNYSSELNVNALELDDSALYLCASSTPGVGNTEAFFGQGTRLTVV.

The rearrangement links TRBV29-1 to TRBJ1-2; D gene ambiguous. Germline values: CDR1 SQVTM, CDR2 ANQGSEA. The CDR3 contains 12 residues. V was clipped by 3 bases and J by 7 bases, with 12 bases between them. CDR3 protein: CSVDYRPRGYTF. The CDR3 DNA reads TGCAGCGTTGACTACCGTCCCCGTGGCTACACCTTC.

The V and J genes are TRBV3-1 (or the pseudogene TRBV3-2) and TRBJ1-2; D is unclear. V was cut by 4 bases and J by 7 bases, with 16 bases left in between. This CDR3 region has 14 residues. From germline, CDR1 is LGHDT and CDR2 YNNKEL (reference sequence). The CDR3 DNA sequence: TGTGCCAGCAGCCGGATGGGTGAACAGACTGGCTACACCTTC. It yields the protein CASSRMGEQTGYTF.

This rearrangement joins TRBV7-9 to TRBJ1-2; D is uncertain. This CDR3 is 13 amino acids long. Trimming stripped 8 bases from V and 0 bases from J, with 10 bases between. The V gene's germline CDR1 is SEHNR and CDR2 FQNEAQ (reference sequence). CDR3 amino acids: CASSPDSNYGYTF. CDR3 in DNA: TGTGCCAGCTCCCCCGACTCTAACTATGGCTACACCTTC.

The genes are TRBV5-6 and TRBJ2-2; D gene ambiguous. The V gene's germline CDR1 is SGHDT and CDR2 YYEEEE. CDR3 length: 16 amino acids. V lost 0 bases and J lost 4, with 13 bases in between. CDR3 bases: TGTGCCAGCAGCTTGGGTTCTAGTTTCATCACCGGGGAGCTGTTTTTT. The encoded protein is CASSLGSSFITGELFF.

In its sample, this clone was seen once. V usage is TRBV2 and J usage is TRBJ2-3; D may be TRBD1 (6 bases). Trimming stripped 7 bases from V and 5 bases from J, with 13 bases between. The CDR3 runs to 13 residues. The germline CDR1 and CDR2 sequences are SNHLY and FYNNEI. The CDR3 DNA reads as TGTGCCAGCACTAATACAGGGCTAGATACGCAGTATTTT. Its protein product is CASTNTGLDTQYF.